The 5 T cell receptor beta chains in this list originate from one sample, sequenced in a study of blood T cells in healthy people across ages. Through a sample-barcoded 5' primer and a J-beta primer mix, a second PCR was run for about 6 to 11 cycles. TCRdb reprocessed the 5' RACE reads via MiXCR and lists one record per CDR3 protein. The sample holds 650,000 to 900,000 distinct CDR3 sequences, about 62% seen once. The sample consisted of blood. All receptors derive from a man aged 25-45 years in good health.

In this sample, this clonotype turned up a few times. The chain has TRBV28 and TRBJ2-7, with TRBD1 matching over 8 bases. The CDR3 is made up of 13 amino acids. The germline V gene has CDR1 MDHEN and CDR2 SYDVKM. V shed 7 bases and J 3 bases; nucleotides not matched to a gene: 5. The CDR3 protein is CASTPGQGYEQYF. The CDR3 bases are TGTGCCAGCACCCCCGGACAGGGCTACGAGCAGTACTTC.

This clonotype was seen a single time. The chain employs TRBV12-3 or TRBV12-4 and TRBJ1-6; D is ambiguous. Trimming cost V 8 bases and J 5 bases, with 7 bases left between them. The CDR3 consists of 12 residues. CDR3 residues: CASLDNNSPLHF. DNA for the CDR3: TGTGCCAGCCTCGACAATAATTCACCCCTCCACTTT.

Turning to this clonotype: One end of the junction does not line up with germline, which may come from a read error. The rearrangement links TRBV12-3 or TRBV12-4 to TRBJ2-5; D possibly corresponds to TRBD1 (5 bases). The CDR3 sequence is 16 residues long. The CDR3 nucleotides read TGTGCCGGCAGTTTTGTCCCGAACAGGCCCCAAGAGACCCAGTACTTC. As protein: CAGSFVPNRPQETQYF.

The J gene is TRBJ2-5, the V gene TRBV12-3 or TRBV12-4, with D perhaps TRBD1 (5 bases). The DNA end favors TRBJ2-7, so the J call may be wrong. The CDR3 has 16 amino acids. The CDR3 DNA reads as TGTGCCAGCAGTTTAGCGCTAGGACACATCACCTACGAGCAGTACTTC. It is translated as CASSLALGHITYEQYF.

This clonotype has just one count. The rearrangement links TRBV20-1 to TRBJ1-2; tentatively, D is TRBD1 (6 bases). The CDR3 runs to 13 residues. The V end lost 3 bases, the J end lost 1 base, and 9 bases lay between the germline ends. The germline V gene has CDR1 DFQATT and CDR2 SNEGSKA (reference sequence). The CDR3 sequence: CSASGQFNYGYTF. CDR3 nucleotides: TGCAGTGCTAGCGGACAGTTTAACTATGGCTACACCTTC.